The 22 T cell receptor beta chains below all came from one sample that was sequenced in a study of Ad26.COV2.S vaccination and SARS-CoV-2 variants. Described treatment: approximately 18 received Ad26.COV2.S at low or high dose, single or two shots; roughly five received placebo; per-sample allocation not given. The investigators took samples on day 63 after the first vaccine or placebo injection. Data came from immunoSEQ multiplex PCR; TCRdb stores just in-frame clones and leaves some out. Counted here are around 500,000 clones, roughly nine tenths occurring once; the ten biggest clones make up about 1.5%. The sample here was peripheral blood, taken in a trial of Ad26.COV2.S vaccine versus placebo. Source of these receptors: a person aged 18 to 59 who received the Ad26.COV2.S COVID-19 vaccine or a placebo.

With regard to this clone: Within the sample, other DNA sequences also encode this same CDR3. This rearrangement joins TRBV28 to TRBJ2-7; D is perhaps TRBD1 (5 bases). Germline V gives CDR1 MDHEN, CDR2 SYDVKM. The ends were cut back, 6 bases at V and 4 bases at J, with 10 bases in the middle. The CDR3 contains 12 residues. The CDR3 is CASSLDSYEQYF. The CDR3 nucleotides are TGTGCCAGCAGCCTTGACAGTTACGAGCAGTACTTC.

The chain links TRBV11-3 to TRBJ1-1, with no clear D. The CDR3 extends over 13 amino acids. Germline lookup yields CDR1 SGHNT and CDR2 YENEEA. V shed 2 bases and J shed 1 base, with 5 bases lying between them. Here the CDR3 DNA reads TGTGCCAGCAGCTTATCCGCGAACACTGAAGCTTTCTTT. This encodes CASSLSANTEAFF.

V is TRBV4-3 and J is TRBJ2-3; 12 nucleotides agree with TRBD2. The CDR3 covers 15 residues. J lost 6 bases, V lost 4 bases, and 5 bases had no gene match. CDR1 is LGHNA, CDR2 YSLEER, per germline. The CDR3 is CASSRLAGAWDTQYF. The CDR3 region has the DNA TGCGCCAGCAGCCGACTAGCGGGGGCCTGGGATACGCAGTATTTT.

The chain carries TRBV19 and TRBJ1-1; perhaps TRBD1 as D (6 bases). Trimming cost V 1 base and J 4 bases, with 10 bases left between them. Per the germline V gene, CDR1 is LNHDA and CDR2 is SQIVND (reference sequence). The CDR3 has 14 amino acids. The CDR3 reads CASSIGGGFTEAFF. In DNA, the CDR3 is TGTGCCAGTAGTATAGGAGGGGGTTTCACTGAAGCTTTCTTT.

The genes are TRBV30 and TRBJ2-3, with 7 bases identical to TRBD1. This CDR3 spans 13 amino acids. The V gene's germline CDR1 is GTSNPN and CDR2 SVGIG (reference sequence). With V trimmed by 3 bases and J by 4 bases, 4 bases remained unmatched. This CDR3 reads CAWSLGGPDTQYF. The CDR3 nucleotides read TGTGCCTGGAGCCTAGGGGGCCCAGATACGCAGTATTTT.

This chain connects TRBV5-4 to TRBJ1-5; D is possibly TRBD1 (6 bases). Per the germline V gene, CDR1 is SGHNT and CDR2 is YYREEE (reference sequence). The CDR3 extends over 17 amino acids. The V gene lost 4 bases and the J gene lost 1 base, with 18 bases spanning the gap. The CDR3: CASSPEINRDSNQPQHF. The CDR3 nucleotides are TGTGCCAGCAGCCCGGAGATTAACAGGGACAGCAATCAGCCCCAGCATTTT. The full variable domain, rest sourced from reference TRBV5-4 and TRBJ1-5, is ETGVTQSPTHLIKTRGQQVTLRCSSQSGHNTVSWYQQALGQGPQFIFQYYREEENGRGNFPPRFSGLQFPNYSSELNVNALELDDSALYLCASSPEINRDSNQPQHFGDGTRLSIL.

The chain has TRBV15 and TRBJ1-6; D unresolved. V dropped 0 bases and J dropped 9 bases, with 12 bases sitting between them. CDR3 size: 15 residues. Germline-derived CDR1 and CDR2 are LNHNV and YYDKDF (reference sequence). The CDR3 loop is CATSRDPGWGSPLHF. The DNA for the CDR3 is TGTGCCACCAGCAGAGATCCGGGGTGGGGTTCACCCCTCCACTTT.

This chain links TRBV30 with TRBJ2-1; TRBD2 agrees at 9 bases. CDR3 length: 15 amino acids. J lost 4 bases, V lost 5 bases, and 9 bases had no gene match. Germline CDR1 and CDR2: GTSNPN and SVGIG (reference sequence). CDR3 DNA sequence: TGTGCCTGGTTGCGGGAGGGAAAGCTATACAATGAGCAGTTCTTC. Amino acid sequence: CAWLREGKLYNEQFF.

The chain recombines TRBV4-2 with TRBJ1-1; tentative D call: TRBD1 (6 bases). The CDR3 spans 15 residues. V was shortened by 0 bases and J by 3 bases, with 11 bases between the two germline ends. Germline V lookup: CDR1 LGHNA, CDR2 YNFKEQ. DNA of the CDR3: TGTGCCAGCAGCCAAGACAGGGGAGGCGACACTGAAGCTTTCTTT. As protein: CASSQDRGGDTEAFF.

This chain joins TRBV27 and TRBJ2-2; no reliable D call. The CDR3 runs 12 residues. Germline assignment: CDR1 MNHEY and CDR2 SMNVEV (reference sequence). V was cut by 5 bases and J by 6 bases, with 7 bases left in between. In DNA form, the CDR3 reads TGTGCCAGCAGTGGCCGACCCGGGGAGCTGTTTTTT. Protein sequence: CASSGRPGELFF.

The sample holds a few counts of this clone. The chain uses TRBV2 and TRBJ1-3, with D maybe TRBD1 (6 bases). V lost 5 bases and J lost 4, with 12 bases in between. This CDR3 region has 14 residues. The germline V gene encodes CDR1 SNHLY and CDR2 FYNNEI. Written as DNA, the CDR3 is TGTGCCAGCAGTCGAACTGACAGGGGAAACACCATATATTTT. Amino acids: CASSRTDRGNTIYF. Full variable domain (outside the CDR3, taken from reference TRBV2 and TRBJ1-3): EPEVTQTPSHQVTQMGQEVILRCVPISNHLYFYWYRQILGQKVEFLVSFYNNEISEKSEIFDDQFSVERPDGSNFTLKIRSTKLEDSAMYFCASSRTDRGNTIYFGEGSWLTVV.

The CDR3: CATSTGSNTEAFF. CDR3 nucleotides: TGTGCCACCTCGACAGGTTCAAACACTGAAGCTTTCTTT. The chain combines TRBV19 with TRBJ1-1; maybe TRBD1 (6 bases). The V end was cut by 10 bases, the J end by 2 bases, with 14 bases between. Germline V gene data show CDR1 as LNHDA and CDR2 as SQIVND (reference sequence). The CDR3 extends over 13 amino acids.

This chain uses TRBV9 with TRBJ2-1; D possibly corresponds to TRBD2 (5 bases). Germline values: CDR1 SGDLS, CDR2 YYNGEE. The CDR3 spans 16 residues. Trimming took off 2 bases at V and 0 bases at J, with 12 bases between the two ends. The CDR3 DNA follows: TGTGCCAGCAGCGTCCGGACTGGCAGCTCCTACAATGAGCAGTTCTTC. This translates into CASSVRTGSSYNEQFF.

The chain has TRBV6-5 and TRBJ2-7; perhaps TRBD2 as D (7 bases). The ends were cut back, 7 bases at V and 7 bases at J, with 17 bases in the middle. Germline V gives CDR1 MNHEY, CDR2 SVGAGI. The CDR3 runs 13 residues. The CDR3 loop is CASTGGLTTEQYF. Written as DNA, the CDR3 is TGTGCCAGCACGGGGGGCCTAACTACTGAGCAGTACTTC.

The gene calls are TRBV6-4 and TRBJ1-3, with TRBD1 as a possible D gene (5 bases). The CDR3 extends over 17 amino acids. Germline CDR1 is MRHNA and CDR2 is SNTAGT. Between the trimmed V and J ends, which lost 3 bases and 4 bases, there was a span of 19 bases. The CDR3 spells CASSDAPQAPGGNTIYF. DNA for the CDR3: TGTGCCAGCAGTGATGCCCCACAGGCGCCGGGCGGAAACACCATATATTTT.

This clone was observed once. The J gene is TRBJ2-7, the V gene TRBV29-1; the match to TRBD1 covers 8 bases. The CDR3 is 17 amino acids. Germline V gives CDR1 SQVTM, CDR2 ANQGSEA. V lost 2 bases and J lost 4; bases outside the gene matches: 16. The CDR3 coding sequence is TGCAGCGTTGAAACAAATGACAGGGGAGGTACCCCTTACGAGCAGTACTTC. This sequence encodes CSVETNDRGGTPYEQYF.

The rearrangement joins TRBV6-5 to TRBJ1-5; 9 nucleotides agree with TRBD1. Trimming removed 6 bases from V and 6 bases from J; junction bases left unmatched: 3. Germline V gives CDR1 MNHEY, CDR2 SVGAGI. The CDR3 covers 13 residues. The CDR3 protein is CASSQTGGQPQHF. The CDR3 region has the DNA TGTGCCAGCAGCCAGACAGGGGGTCAGCCCCAGCATTTT.

The chain is built from TRBV10-3 and TRBJ2-5, with a tentative D call TRBD1 (5 bases). The ends were cut back, 2 bases at V and 3 bases at J, with 7 bases in the middle. The length of the CDR3 is 13 residues. The germline CDR1 and CDR2 sequences are ENHRY and SYGVKD. The CDR3 coding sequence is TGTGCCATCAGTGAGGCAGGGAAAGAGACCCAGTACTTC. As protein: CAISEAGKETQYF.

The chain has TRBV3-1 (or the pseudogene TRBV3-2) and TRBJ2-1; 13 positions match TRBD2. V shed 4 bases and J 4 bases; nucleotides not matched to a gene: 4. The CDR3 runs 16 residues. Germline values: CDR1 LGHDT, CDR2 YNNKEL (reference sequence). CDR3 in DNA: TGTGCCAGCAGCCGCGGACTAGCGGGGGATTACAATGAGCAGTTCTTC. This translates into CASSRGLAGDYNEQFF.

The rearrangement uses TRBV28 and TRBJ1-4, with D perhaps matching TRBD1 (5 bases). The CDR3 has 14 amino acids. Trimming took 7 bases from V and 0 from J, leaving 9 bases between them. CDR1 is MDHEN and CDR2 is SYDVKM in the germline V gene. The CDR3 loop reads CASIKDTTNEKLFF. DNA of the CDR3: TGTGCCAGCATTAAGGACACAACTAATGAAAAACTGTTTTTT.

The chain recombines TRBV7-9 with TRBJ2-3, with 10 bases lining up with TRBD1. With V trimmed by 1 base and J by 4 bases, 8 bases remained unmatched. CDR1 is SEHNR, CDR2 FQNEAQ, per germline (reference sequence). This CDR3 is 17 amino acids long. The CDR3 reads CASSLGGRDRGADTQYF. The CDR3 DNA follows: TGTGCCAGCAGCTTAGGGGGTCGGGACAGGGGCGCAGATACGCAGTATTTT.

This chain joins TRBV29-1 and TRBJ2-3; 9 bases agree with TRBD1. The CDR3 is 16 amino acids. With V trimmed by 4 bases and J by 6 bases, 14 bases remained unmatched. In germline, CDR1 is SQVTM, CDR2 ANQGSEA. The CDR3 region has the DNA TGCAGCGTTGCGAGGTCGGGACAGGGTTTTTTGGATACGCAGTATTTT. This sequence encodes CSVARSGQGFLDTQYF.